This T cell receptor (beta chain) was observed in a study of shared clonotypes between healthy human individuals. Study-wide findings and caveats: A limitation of the genetic and exposure-history diversity represented arose from few donors.

Note on this clone: The antigen is undetermined.

The CDR3 is 15 amino acids. In germline, CDR1 is SGHKS, CDR2 YYEKEE (reference sequence). The V and J ends lost 1 base and 1 base respectively, with 12 bases between them. Sequencing was performed with immunoSEQ multiplex PCR; in TCRdb, only in-frame clones are kept and a portion is missing. The sample carries more than 2,000,000 clones, roughly 92% recorded once. Material for sequencing was naive CD4+ T cells sorted from blood. Subset defined: CD45RA+ positively selected. The chain carries TRBV5-5 and TRBJ2-7; D gene ambiguous. The TCR was taken from a man between 18 and 35 years old in good health. CDR3 amino acids: CASSLSRGPSYEQYF. In DNA, the CDR3 is TGTGCCAGCAGCTTGAGTAGAGGCCCTTCCTACGAGCAGTACTTC.